The following is a T cell receptor (beta chain) sequence with its context. The antigen is undetermined. The data were obtained in a study of shared clonotypes between healthy human individuals. About the study: Those who served as donors were a couple of women and a few men between the ages of 18 and 49.

Findings and limits, study-wide: Shared clonotypes across all four donors exceeded non-shared ones in generation probability.

Measured with immunoSEQ multiplex PCR; TCRdb has only the in-frame clones, and not every one. The repertoire consists of some 2.3 million clones, with 85% to 95% occurring once and the leading ten covering under 0.45%. This CDR3 is 15 amino acids long. The V gene end was trimmed by 4 bases and the J gene end by 4 bases; junction bases not matched to a gene: 8. Germline values: CDR1 SGDLS, CDR2 YYNGEE. This sequence was found in a man younger than 35 in good health. Some clones in this sample may be carry-over from other donors' samples. The sample consisted of naive CD4+ T cells from PBMCs. The subset denotes: CD45RA+ positively selected. J is TRBJ2-1 and V is TRBV9, with 7 bases matching TRBD2. The CDR3 bases are TGTGCCAGCAGCCCAGGGACTACAACTTACAATGAGCAGTTCTTC. Translating gives CASSPGTTTYNEQFF.